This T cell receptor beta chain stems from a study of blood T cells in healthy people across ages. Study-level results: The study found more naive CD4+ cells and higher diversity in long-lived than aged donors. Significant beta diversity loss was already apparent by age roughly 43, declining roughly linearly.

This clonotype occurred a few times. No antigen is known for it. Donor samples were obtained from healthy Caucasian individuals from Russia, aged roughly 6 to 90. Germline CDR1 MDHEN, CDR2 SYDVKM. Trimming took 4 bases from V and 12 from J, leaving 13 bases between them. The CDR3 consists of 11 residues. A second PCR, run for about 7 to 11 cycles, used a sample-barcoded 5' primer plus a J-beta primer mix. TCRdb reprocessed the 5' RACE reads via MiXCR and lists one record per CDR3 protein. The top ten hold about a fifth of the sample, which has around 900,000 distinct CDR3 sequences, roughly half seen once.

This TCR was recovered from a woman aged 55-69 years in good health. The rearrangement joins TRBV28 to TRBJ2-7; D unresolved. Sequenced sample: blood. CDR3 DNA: TGTGCCAGCAGTTCCACTCGGTCCCCGTACTTC. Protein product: CASSSTRSPYF.